Below are 8 T cell receptor beta chains sequenced from a single sample in a study of T cells in Graves' hyperthyroidism and ophthalmopathy. Template material for amplifying TCR beta CDR3 regions consisted of RNA transcripts. Using the HTBI primer set, a first-round RT-PCR was run on the TCR CDR3. From the multiplex PCR reads, TCRdb called clonotypes with MiXCR, one entry per CDR3 protein. The sample lists approximately 370,000 distinct CDR3 sequences; about 17% were seen once. Sequencing was done on a sample of blood. The receptors come from a woman under 40 with Graves' hyperthyroidism that later progressed to Graves' ophthalmopathy.

At least ten counts were recorded for this clonotype. The chain couples TRBV5-1 to TRBJ2-2; 14 bases line up with TRBD2. This CDR3 region has 17 residues. From germline, CDR1 is SGHRS and CDR2 YFSETQ. The junction had 5 bases not matched to a gene; V was cut back by 4 bases and J by 3 bases. In DNA form, the CDR3 reads TGCGCCAGCAGCCCCGGACTAGCGGGGGGTTACACCGGGGAGCTGTTTTTT. This gives the protein CASSPGLAGGYTGELFF.

This clonotype was seen only once. It may be a read error: a sequence one base away is much more abundant. The rearrangement uses TRBV7-2 and TRBJ2-3, with D perhaps matching TRBD2 (6 bases). Germline V gene lookup returns CDR1 SGHTA and CDR2 FQGNSA. The CDR3 has 14 residues. CDR3 sequence (DNA): TGTGGCAGCAGGCTCATGGGGGGAACAGATACGCAGTATTTT. The encoded protein is CGSRLMGGTDTQYF.

This clonotype has ten or more counts. J is TRBJ1-2 and V is TRBV7-8; unclear D gene. The CDR3 is 14 residues long. The V end was cut by 1 base, the J end by 8 bases, with 14 bases between. The germline CDR1 and CDR2 sequences are SGHVS and FQNEAQ. This chain's CDR3 is CASSLVPGISGYTF. The CDR3, as DNA: TGTGCCAGCAGCTTAGTTCCGGGGATCAGCGGCTACACCTTC.

Many counts were recorded for this clonotype. The V gene is TRBV2, the J gene TRBJ2-7, with D unclear. V shed 7 bases and J shed 6 bases, with 10 bases lying between them. Germline assignment: CDR1 SNHLY and CDR2 FYNNEI. The CDR3 runs 11 residues. The chain's CDR3 is CASTETGEQYF. The CDR3 coding sequence is TGTGCCAGCACCGAAACGGGCGAGCAGTACTTC.

This clonotype was found many times. The rearrangement links TRBV30 to TRBJ1-1; D is possibly TRBD1 (5 bases). The CDR3 contains 13 residues. Germline CDR1 GTSNPN, CDR2 SVGIG (reference sequence). Trimming stripped 5 bases from V and 5 bases from J, with 15 bases between. The CDR3 reads CAWEAGGVTEAFF. DNA of the CDR3: TGTGCCTGGGAAGCGGGAGGGGTTACTGAAGCTTTCTTT.

The CDR3 is CASTLDREDGEQFF. The CDR3 coding sequence is TGTGCCAGCACCCTTGACAGGGAAGACGGAGAGCAGTTCTTC. V usage is TRBV6-2 or TRBV6-3 and J usage is TRBJ2-1; 7 bases are shared with TRBD1. The V gene's germline CDR1 is MNHEY and CDR2 SVGEGT. This CDR3 is 14 amino acids long. V lost 7 bases and J lost 10; bases outside the gene matches: 13.

This chain links TRBV5-1 with TRBJ2-5; D not resolved. Deletions cut 4 bases from V and 2 bases from J, with 6 bases between. Per the germline V gene, CDR1 is SGHRS and CDR2 is YFSETQ. The CDR3 has 12 residues. The chain's CDR3 is CASSTAQETQYF. The CDR3 DNA follows: TGCGCCAGCAGCACCGCACAAGAGACCCAGTACTTC.

The sample holds a few counts of this clonotype. CDR3 bases: TGCGCCAGCAGTGAGTCGGCTAGCGAGAAATACAATGAGCAGTTCTTC. This sequence encodes CASSESASEKYNEQFF. This chain uses TRBV10-1 with TRBJ2-1; a possible D gene is TRBD2 (6 bases). The CDR3 spans 16 residues. CDR1 and CDR2 from the germline V gene are WNHNN and SYGVQD (reference sequence). The germline V and J ends were trimmed by 0 bases and 4 bases, with 13 bases remaining between them.